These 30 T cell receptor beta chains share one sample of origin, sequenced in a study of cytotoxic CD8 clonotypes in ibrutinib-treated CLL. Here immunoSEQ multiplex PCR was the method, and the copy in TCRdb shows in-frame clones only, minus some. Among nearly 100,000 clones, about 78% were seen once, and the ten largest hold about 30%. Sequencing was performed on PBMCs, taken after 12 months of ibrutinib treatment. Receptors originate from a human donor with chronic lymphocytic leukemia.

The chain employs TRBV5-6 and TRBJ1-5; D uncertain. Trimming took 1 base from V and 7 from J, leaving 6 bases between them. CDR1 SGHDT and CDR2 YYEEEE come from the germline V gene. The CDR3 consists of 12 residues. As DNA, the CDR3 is TGTGCCAGCAGCTTGTGGGGACAGCCCCAGCATTTT. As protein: CASSLWGQPQHF.

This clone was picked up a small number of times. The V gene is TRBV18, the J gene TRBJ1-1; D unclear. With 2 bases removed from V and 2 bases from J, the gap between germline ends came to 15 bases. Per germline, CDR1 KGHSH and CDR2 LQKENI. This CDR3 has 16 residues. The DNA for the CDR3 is TGTGCCAGCTCACCAAATGGAAGGGTATCAAACACTGAAGCTTTCTTT. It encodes CASSPNGRVSNTEAFF.

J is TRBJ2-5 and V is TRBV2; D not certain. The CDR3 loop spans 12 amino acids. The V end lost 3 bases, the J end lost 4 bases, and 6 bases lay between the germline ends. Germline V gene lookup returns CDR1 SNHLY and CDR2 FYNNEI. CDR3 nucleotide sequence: TGTGCCAGCAGTGACATTGGAGAGACCCAGTACTTC. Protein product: CASSDIGETQYF.

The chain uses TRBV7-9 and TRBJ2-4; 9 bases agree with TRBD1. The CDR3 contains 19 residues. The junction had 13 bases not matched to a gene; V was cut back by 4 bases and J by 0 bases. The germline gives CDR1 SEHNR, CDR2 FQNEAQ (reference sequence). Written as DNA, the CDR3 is TGTGCCAGCAGCTCCTCCGGACAGGGGTCTGGGAAAGCCAAAAACATTCAGTACTTC. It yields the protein CASSSSGQGSGKAKNIQYF.

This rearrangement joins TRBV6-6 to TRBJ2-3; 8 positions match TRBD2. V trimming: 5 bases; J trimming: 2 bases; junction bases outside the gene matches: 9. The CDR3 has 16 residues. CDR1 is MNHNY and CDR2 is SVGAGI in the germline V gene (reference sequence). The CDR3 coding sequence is TGTGCCAGCAGTACCCGAGGGACTAGAGCCACAGATACGCAGTATTTT. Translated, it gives CASSTRGTRATDTQYF.

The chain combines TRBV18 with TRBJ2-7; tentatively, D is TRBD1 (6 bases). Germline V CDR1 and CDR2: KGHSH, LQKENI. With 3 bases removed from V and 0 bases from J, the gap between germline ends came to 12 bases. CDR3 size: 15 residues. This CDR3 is CASSPGTTGSYEQYF. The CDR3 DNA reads TGTGCCAGCTCACCCGGGACAACAGGCTCCTACGAGCAGTACTTC.

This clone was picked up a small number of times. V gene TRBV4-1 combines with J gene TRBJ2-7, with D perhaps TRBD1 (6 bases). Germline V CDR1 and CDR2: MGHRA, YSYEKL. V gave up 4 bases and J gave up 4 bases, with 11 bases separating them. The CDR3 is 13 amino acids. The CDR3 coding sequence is TGCGCCAGCAGCCTTTACCAGGGGTACGAGCAGTACTTC. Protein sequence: CASSLYQGYEQYF.

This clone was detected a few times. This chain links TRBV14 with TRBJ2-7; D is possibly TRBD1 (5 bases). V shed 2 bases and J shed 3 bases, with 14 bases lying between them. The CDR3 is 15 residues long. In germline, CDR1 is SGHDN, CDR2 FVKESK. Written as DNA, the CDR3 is TGTGCCAGCAGCCAATCCCCCAGGGTGTACTACGAGCAGTACTTC. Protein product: CASSQSPRVYYEQYF.

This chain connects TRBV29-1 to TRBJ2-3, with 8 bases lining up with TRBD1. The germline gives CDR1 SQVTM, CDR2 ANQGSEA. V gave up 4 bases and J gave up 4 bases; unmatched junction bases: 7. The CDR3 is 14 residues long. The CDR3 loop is CSVVRTGKADTQYF. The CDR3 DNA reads TGCAGCGTTGTAAGGACAGGGAAGGCAGATACGCAGTATTTT.

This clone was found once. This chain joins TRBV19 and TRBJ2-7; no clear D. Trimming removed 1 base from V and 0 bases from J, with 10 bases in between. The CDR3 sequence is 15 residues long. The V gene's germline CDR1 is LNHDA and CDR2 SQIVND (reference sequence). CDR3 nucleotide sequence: TGTGCCAGTAGTATAGGTATGGGCAACTCCTACGAGCAGTACTTC. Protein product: CASSIGMGNSYEQYF. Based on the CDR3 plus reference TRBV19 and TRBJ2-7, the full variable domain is DGGITQSPKYLFRKEGQNVTLSCEQNLNHDAMYWYRQDPGQGLRLIYYSQIVNDFQKGDIAEGYSVSREKKESFPLTVTSAQKNPTAFYLCASSIGMGNSYEQYFGPGTRLTVT.

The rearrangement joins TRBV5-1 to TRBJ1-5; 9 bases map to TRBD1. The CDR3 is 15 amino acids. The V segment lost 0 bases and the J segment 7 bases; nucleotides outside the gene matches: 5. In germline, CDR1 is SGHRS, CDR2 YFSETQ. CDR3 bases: TGCGCCAGCAGCTTGGGGGACAGGGACGAGCAGCCCCAGCATTTT. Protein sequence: CASSLGDRDEQPQHF.

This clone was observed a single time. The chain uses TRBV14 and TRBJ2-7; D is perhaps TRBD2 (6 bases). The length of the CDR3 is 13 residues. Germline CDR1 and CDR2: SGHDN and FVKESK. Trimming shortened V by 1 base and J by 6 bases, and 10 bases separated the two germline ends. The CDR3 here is CASSQAGTAEQYF. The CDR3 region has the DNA TGTGCCAGCAGCCAAGCGGGGACTGCCGAGCAGTACTTC.

The CDR3 region is CASSISGTDTQYF. CDR3 nucleotide sequence: TGTGCCAGTAGTATTTCGGGGACAGATACGCAGTATTTT. The chain carries TRBV19 and TRBJ2-3; D may be TRBD2 (5 bases). V dropped 3 bases and J dropped 3 bases, with 7 bases sitting between them. This CDR3 is built from 13 residues. In germline, CDR1 is LNHDA, CDR2 SQIVND (reference sequence).

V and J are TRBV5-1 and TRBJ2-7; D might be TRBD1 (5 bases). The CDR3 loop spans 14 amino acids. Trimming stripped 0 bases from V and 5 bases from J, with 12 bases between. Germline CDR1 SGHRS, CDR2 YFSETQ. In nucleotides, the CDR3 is TGCGCCAGCAGCTTGGGGCAGGGAAGCGACGAGCAGTACTTC. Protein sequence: CASSLGQGSDEQYF.

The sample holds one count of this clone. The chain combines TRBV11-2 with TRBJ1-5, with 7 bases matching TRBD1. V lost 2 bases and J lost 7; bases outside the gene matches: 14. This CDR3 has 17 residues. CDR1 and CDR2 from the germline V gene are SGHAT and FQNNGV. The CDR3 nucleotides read TGTGCCAGCAGCTTATATTCCCCACAGGGGATTGGGCAGCCCCAGCATTTT. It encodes CASSLYSPQGIGQPQHF.

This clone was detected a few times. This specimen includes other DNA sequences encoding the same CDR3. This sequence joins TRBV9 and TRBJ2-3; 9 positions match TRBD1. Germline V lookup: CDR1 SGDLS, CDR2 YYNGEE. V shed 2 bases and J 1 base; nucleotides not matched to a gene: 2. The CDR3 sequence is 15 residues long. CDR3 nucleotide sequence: TGTGCCAGCAGCGTTAGGACAGGGGGCACAGATACGCAGTATTTT. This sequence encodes CASSVRTGGTDTQYF.

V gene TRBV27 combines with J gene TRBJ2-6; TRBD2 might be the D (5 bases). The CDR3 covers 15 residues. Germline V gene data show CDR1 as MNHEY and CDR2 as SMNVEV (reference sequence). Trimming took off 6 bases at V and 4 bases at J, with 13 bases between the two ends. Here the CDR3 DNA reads TGTGCCAGCAGAGGGTACCCGGGAGGGGCCAACGTCCTGACTTTC. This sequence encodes CASRGYPGGANVLTF.

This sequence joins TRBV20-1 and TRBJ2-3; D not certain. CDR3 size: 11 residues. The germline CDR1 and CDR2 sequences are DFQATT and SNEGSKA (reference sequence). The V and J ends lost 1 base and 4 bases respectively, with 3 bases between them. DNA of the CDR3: TGCAGTGCTAGAGTGGCAGATACGCAGTATTTT. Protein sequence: CSARVADTQYF.

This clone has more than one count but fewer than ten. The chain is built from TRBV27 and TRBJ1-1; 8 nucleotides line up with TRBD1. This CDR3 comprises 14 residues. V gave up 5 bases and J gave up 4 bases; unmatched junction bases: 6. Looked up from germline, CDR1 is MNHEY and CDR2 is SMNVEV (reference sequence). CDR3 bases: TGTGCCAGCAGTCTTCAGGGGGCGCTCACTGAAGCTTTCTTT. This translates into CASSLQGALTEAFF.

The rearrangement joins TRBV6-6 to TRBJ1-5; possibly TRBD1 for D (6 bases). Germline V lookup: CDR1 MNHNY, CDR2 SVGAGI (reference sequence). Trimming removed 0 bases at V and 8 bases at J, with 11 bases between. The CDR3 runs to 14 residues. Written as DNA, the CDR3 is TGTGCCAGCAGTTACTCGGGGGGCTCGGAGCCCCAGCATTTT. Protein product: CASSYSGGSEPQHF.

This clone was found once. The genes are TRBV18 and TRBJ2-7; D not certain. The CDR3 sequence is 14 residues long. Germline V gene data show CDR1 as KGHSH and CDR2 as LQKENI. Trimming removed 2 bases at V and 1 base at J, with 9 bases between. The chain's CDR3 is CASSPGPGSYEQYF. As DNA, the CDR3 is TGTGCCAGCTCACCAGGTCCGGGTTCCTACGAGCAGTACTTC.

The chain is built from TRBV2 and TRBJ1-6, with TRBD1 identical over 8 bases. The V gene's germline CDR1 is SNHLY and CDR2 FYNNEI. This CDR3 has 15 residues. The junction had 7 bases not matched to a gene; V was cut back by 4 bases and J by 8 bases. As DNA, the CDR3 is TGTGCCAGCAGTGTTTTACAGGGGGAATATTCACCCCTCCACTTT. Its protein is CASSVLQGEYSPLHF.

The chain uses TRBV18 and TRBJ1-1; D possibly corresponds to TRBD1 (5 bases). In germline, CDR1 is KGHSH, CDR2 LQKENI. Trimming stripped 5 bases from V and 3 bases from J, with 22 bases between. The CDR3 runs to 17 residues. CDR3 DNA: TGTGCCAGCTCAAAACAGGCCCGAGAGTATGTGGACACTGAAGCTTTCTTT. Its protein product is CASSKQAREYVDTEAFF.

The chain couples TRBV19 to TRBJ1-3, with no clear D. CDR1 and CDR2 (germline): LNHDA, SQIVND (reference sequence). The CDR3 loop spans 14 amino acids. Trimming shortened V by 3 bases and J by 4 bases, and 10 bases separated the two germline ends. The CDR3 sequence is CASSIWERGNTIYF. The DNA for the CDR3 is TGTGCCAGTAGTATCTGGGAACGGGGAAACACCATATATTTT.

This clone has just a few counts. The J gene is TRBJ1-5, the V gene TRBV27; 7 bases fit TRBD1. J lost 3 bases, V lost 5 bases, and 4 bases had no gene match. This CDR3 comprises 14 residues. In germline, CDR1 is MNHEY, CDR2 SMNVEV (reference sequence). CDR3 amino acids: CASSRTGDNQPQHF. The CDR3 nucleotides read TGTGCCAGCAGTCGGACAGGAGACAATCAGCCCCAGCATTTT.

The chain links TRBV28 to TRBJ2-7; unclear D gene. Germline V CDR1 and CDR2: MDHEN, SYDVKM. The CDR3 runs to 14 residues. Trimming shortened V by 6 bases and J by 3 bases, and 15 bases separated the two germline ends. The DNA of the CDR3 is TGTGCCAGCAGAAGGTCAGTCACCCGCTACGAGCAGTACTTC. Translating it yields CASRRSVTRYEQYF.

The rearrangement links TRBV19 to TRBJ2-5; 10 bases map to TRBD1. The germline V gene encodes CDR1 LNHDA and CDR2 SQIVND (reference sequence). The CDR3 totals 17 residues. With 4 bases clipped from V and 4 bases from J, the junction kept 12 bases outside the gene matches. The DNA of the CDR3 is TGTGCCAGTAGTAAGAGCGGACAGGGGGGATGGTCAGAGACCCAGTACTTC. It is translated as CASSKSGQGGWSETQYF.

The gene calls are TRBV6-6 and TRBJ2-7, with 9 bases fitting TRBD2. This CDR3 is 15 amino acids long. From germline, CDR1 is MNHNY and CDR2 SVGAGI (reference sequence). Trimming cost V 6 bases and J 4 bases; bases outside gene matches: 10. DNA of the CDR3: TGTGCCAGCAGCTACCCCGTGAGCGGGGGGTACGAGCAGTACTTC. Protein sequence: CASSYPVSGGYEQYF.

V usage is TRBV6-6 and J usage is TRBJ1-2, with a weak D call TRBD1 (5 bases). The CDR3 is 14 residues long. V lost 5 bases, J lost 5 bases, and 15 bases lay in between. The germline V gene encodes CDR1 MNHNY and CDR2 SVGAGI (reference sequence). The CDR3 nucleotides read TGTGCCAGCAGTCCCGGGGGGGGAGGATATGGCTACACCTTC. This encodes CASSPGGGGYGYTF.

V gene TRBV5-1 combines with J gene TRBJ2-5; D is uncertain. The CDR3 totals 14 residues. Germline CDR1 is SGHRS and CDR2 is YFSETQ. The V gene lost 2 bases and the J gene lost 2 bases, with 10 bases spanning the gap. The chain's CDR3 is CASSFKGGQETQYF. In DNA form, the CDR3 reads TGCGCCAGCAGCTTTAAGGGTGGGCAAGAGACCCAGTACTTC.